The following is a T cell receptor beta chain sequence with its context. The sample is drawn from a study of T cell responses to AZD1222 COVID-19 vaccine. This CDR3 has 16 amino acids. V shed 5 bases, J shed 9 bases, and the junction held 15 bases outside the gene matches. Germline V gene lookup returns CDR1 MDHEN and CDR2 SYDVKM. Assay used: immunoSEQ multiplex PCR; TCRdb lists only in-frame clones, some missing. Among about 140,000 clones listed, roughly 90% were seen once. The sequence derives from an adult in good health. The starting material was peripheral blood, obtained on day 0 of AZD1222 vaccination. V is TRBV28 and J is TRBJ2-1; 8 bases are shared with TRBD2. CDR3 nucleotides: TGTGCCAGCAGTGCCATCTACGGCGGGAGGTTTGGTGAGCAGTTCTTC. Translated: CASSAIYGGRFGEQFF.